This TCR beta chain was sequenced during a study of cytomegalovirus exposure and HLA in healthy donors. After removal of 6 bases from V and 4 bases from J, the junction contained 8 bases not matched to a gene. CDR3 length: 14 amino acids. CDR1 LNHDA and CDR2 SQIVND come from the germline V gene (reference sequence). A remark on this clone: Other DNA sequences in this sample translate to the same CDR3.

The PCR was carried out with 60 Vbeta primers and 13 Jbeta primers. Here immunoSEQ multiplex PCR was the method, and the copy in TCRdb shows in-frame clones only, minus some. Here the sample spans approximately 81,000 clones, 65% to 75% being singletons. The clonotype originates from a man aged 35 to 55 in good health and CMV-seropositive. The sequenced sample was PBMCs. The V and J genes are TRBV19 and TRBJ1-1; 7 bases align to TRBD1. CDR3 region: CASSPTTGSTEAFF. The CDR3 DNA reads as TGTGCCAGTAGCCCGACGACAGGGAGCACTGAAGCTTTCTTT.